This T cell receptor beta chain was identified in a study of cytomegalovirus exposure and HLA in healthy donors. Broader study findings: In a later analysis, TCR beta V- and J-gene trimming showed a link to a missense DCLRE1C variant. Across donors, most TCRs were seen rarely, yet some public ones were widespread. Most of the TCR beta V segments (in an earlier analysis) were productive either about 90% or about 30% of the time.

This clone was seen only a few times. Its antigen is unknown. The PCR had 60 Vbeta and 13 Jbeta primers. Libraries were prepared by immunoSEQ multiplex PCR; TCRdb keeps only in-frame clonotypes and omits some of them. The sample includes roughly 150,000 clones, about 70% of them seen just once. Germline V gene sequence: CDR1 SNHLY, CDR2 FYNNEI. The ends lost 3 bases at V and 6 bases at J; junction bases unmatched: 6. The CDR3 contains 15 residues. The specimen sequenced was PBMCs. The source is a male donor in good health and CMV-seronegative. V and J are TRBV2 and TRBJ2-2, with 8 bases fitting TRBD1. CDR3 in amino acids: CASSEGQAGSGELFF. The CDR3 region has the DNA TGTGCCAGCAGTGAGGGACAGGCGGGTTCCGGGGAGCTGTTTTTT. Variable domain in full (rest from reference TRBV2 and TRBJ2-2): EPEVTQTPSHQVTQMGQEVILRCVPISNHLYFYWYRQILGQKVEFLVSFYNNEISEKSEIFDDQFSVERPDGSNFTLKIRSTKLEDSAMYFCASSEGQAGSGELFFGEGSRLTVL.